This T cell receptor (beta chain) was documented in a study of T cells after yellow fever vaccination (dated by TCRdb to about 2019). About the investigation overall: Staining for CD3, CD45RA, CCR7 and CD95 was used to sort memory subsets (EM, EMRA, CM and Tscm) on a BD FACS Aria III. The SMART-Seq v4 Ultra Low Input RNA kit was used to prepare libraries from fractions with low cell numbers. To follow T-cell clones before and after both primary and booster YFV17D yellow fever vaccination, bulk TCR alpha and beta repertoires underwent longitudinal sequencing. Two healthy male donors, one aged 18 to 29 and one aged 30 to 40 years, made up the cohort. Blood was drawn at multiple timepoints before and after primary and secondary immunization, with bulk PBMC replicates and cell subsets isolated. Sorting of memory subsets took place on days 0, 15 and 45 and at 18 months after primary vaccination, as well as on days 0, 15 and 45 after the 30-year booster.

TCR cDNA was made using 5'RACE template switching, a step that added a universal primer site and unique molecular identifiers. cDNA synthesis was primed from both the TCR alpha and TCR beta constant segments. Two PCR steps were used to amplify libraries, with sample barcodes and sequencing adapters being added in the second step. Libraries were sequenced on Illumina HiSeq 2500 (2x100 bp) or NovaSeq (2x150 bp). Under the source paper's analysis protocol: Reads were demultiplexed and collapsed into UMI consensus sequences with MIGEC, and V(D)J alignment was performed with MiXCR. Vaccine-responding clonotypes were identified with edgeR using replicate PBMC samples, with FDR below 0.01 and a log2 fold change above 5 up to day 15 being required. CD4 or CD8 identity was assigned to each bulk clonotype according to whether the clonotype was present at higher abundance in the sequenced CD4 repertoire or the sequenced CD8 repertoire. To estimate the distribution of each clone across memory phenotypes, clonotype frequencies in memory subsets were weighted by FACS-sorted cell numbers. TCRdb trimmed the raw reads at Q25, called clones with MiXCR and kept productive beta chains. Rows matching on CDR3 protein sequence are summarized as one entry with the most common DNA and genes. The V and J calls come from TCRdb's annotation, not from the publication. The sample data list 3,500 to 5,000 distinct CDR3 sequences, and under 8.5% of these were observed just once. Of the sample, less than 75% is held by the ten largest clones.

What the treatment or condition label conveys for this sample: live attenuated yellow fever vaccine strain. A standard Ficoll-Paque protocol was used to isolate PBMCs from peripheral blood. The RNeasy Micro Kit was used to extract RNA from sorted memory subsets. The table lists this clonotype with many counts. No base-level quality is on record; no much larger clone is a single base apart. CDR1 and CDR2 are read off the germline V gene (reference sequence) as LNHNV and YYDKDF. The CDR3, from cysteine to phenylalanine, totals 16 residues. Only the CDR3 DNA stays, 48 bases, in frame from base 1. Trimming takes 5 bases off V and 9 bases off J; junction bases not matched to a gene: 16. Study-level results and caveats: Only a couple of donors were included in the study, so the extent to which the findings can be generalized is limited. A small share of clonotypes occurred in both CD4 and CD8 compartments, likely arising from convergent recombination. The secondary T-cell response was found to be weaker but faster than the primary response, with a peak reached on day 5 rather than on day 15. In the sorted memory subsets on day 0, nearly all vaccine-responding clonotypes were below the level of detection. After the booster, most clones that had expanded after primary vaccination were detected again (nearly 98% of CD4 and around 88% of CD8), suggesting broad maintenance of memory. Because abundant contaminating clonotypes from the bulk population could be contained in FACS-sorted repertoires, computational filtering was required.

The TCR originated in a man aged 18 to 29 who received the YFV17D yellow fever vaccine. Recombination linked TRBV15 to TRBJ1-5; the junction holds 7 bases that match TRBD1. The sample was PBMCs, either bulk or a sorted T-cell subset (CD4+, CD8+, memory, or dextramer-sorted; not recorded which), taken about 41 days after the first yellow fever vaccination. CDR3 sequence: CATSPRRTGNTRPQHF. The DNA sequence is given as TGTGCCACCAGCCCCCGACGGACAGGCAATACCAGGCCCCAGCATTTT.